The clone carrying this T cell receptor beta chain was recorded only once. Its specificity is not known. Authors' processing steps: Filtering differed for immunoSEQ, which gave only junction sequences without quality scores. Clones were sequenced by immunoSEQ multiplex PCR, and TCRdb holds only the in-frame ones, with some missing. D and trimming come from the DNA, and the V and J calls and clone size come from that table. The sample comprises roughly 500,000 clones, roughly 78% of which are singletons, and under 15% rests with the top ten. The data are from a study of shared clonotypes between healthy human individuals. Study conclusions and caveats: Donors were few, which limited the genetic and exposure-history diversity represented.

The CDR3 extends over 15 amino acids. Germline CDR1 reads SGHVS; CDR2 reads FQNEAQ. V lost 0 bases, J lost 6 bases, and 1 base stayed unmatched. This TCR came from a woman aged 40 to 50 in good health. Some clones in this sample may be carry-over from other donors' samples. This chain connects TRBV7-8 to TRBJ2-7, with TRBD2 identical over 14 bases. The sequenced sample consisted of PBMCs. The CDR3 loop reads CASSLAGLAGAEQYF. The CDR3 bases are TGTGCCAGCAGCTTAGCGGGACTAGCGGGGGCCGAGCAGTACTTC. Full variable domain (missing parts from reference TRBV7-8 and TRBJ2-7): GAGVSQSPRYKVAKRGQDVALRCDPISGHVSLFWYQQALGQGPEFLTYFQNEAQLDKSGLPSDRFFAERPEGSVSTLKIQRTQQEDSAVYLCASSLAGLAGAEQYFGPGTRLTVT.